The 22 T cell receptor beta chains below were found in one sample sequenced in a study of identical twins (dated by TCRdb to the mid-2010s). The library was produced with 5' RACE. Sequencer: Illumina HiSeq 2000. The public reads were quality trimmed at Q25 with fastp and then assembled into clones with MiXCR by TCRdb, keeping productive beta chains. Duplicate CDR3 protein sequences are folded into a single record with the most common DNA and genes. Present in this sample are a few hundred thousand distinct CDR3 sequences, about 18% of which were seen just once. The ten biggest clones cover around 10% of the sample. Material: naive T cells sorted from blood. The cell subset or site label, as the study defines it: cells isolated with a human naive T-cell isolation kit. The receptors were sampled from a man aged 45-65 years in good health.

In its sample, this clonotype was seen a few times. The chain uses TRBV6-1 and TRBJ1-5, with 10 bases lining up with TRBD1. Germline CDR1 is MNHNS and CDR2 is SASEGT. The CDR3 totals 16 residues. V was clipped by 6 bases and J by 6 bases; unmatched bases: 11. This CDR3 is CASSRTGTGVGQPQHF. The CDR3 bases are TGTGCCAGCAGCCGAACCGGGACAGGGGTAGGTCAGCCCCAGCATTTT.

The gene calls are TRBV28 and TRBJ1-2; a weak D match, TRBD1 (5 bases). CDR1 is MDHEN, CDR2 SYDVKM, per germline. V lost 4 bases, J lost 4 bases, and 13 bases lay in between. This CDR3 region has 14 residues. The CDR3 sequence: CASSYVRDGYGYTF. CDR3 DNA sequence: TGTGCCAGCAGTTATGTCCGGGACGGCTATGGCTACACCTTC.

This clonotype occurred many times. The chain couples TRBV20-1 to TRBJ1-2, with TRBD1 as a possible D gene (5 bases). The CDR3 consists of 13 residues. The germline gives CDR1 DFQATT, CDR2 SNEGSKA (reference sequence). The V gene lost 0 bases and the J gene lost 4 bases, with 9 bases spanning the gap. The CDR3 DNA follows: TGCAGTGCTAGAGACGGCAGGGCCTATGGCTACACCTTC. This translates into CSARDGRAYGYTF.

The chain uses TRBV5-4 and TRBJ2-1; TRBD2 agrees at 10 bases. After removal of 5 bases from V and 3 bases from J, the junction contained 5 bases not matched to a gene. CDR1 and CDR2 from the germline V gene are SGHNT and YYREEE (reference sequence). The CDR3 spans 15 residues. CDR3 sequence: CASSSGTSDYNEQFF. As DNA, the CDR3 is TGTGCCAGCAGTTCCGGGACTAGCGACTACAATGAGCAGTTCTTC. Variable domain in full (rest from reference TRBV5-4 and TRBJ2-1): ETGVTQSPTHLIKTRGQQVTLRCSSQSGHNTVSWYQQALGQGPQFIFQYYREEENGRGNFPPRFSGLQFPNYSSELNVNALELDDSALYLCASSSGTSDYNEQFFGPGTRLTVL.

This chain joins TRBV4-2 and TRBJ2-3, with 10 bases aligning to TRBD2. With 1 base clipped from V and 0 bases from J, the junction kept 4 bases outside the gene matches. Germline CDR1 and CDR2: LGHNA and YNFKEQ. The CDR3 is made up of 17 amino acids. The CDR3 spells CASSQVLAGASTDTQYF. The CDR3 nucleotides are TGTGCCAGCAGCCAAGTGCTAGCGGGAGCTAGCACAGATACGCAGTATTTT.

This chain joins TRBV4-3 and TRBJ2-3; D may match TRBD1 or TRBD2 (6 bases each). Trimming left V 0 bases short and J 0 bases short, with 10 bases between. Germline V gene data show CDR1 as LGHNA and CDR2 as YSLEER. CDR3 length equals 16 residues. This CDR3 reads CASSQEGGLSTDTQYF. As DNA, the CDR3 is TGCGCCAGCAGCCAAGAGGGGGGCCTTAGCACAGATACGCAGTATTTT.

The rearrangement links TRBV6-6 to TRBJ1-1; 7 nucleotides agree with TRBD1. J lost 11 bases, V lost 5 bases, and 5 bases had no gene match. The CDR3 sequence is 11 residues long. The germline V gene has CDR1 MNHNY and CDR2 SVGAGI (reference sequence). DNA for the CDR3: TGTGCCAGCAGTCAGACAGGGAAGGCTTTCTTT. Translated, it gives CASSQTGKAFF.

This clonotype has at least ten counts. The chain joins TRBV27 to TRBJ1-2; D is unclear. Per the germline V gene, CDR1 is MNHEY and CDR2 is SMNVEV (reference sequence). The V gene lost 8 bases and the J gene lost 0 bases, with 16 bases spanning the gap. The CDR3 is 15 residues long. The CDR3 DNA reads as TGTGCCAGCCAGAAGAGGGCCGGCGCTAACTATGGCTACACCTTC. Translation gives CASQKRAGANYGYTF.

The chain is built from TRBV28 and TRBJ1-5; no firm D call. The CDR3 spans 16 residues. Trimming stripped 5 bases from V and 1 base from J, with 15 bases between. Germline V gene data show CDR1 as MDHEN and CDR2 as SYDVKM. The CDR3 bases are TGTGCCAGCAGTGTGAGCGGTATAGGCAGCAATCAGCCCCAGCATTTT. It specifies CASSVSGIGSNQPQHF.

This clonotype was counted once. The genes are TRBV28 and TRBJ1-1; D remains ambiguous. This CDR3 is 15 amino acids long. The V gene's germline CDR1 is MDHEN and CDR2 SYDVKM. Trimming removed 3 bases from V and 0 bases from J, with 11 bases in between. In DNA, the CDR3 is TGTGCCAGCAGTTTTTGGCAGGTCCTGAACACTGAAGCTTTCTTT. Residues: CASSFWQVLNTEAFF.

This rearrangement joins TRBV24-1 to TRBJ2-3; D not resolved. The CDR3 spans 13 residues. V lost 9 bases and J lost 3, with 12 bases in between. Germline V CDR1 and CDR2: KGHDR, SFDVKD. In DNA form, the CDR3 reads TGTGCCACCCAAAGGGAAAGAACAGATACGCAGTATTTT. Translating it yields CATQRERTDTQYF.

The table lists this clonotype with many counts. The V call is TRBV6-5, the J call TRBJ2-7; 7 positions agree with TRBD1. The V segment lost 2 bases and the J segment 2 bases; nucleotides outside the gene matches: 3. Germline CDR1 is MNHEY and CDR2 is SVGAGI. The CDR3 runs 14 residues. The CDR3 DNA sequence: TGTGCCAGCAGTTACACGCAGGGGGCCTACGAGCAGTACTTC. This codes for CASSYTQGAYEQYF.

This clonotype occurred many times. This chain connects TRBV28 to TRBJ2-3; D may be TRBD1 (7 bases). CDR3 length equals 16 residues. Germline V CDR1 and CDR2: MDHEN, SYDVKM. With 1 base removed from V and 0 bases from J, the gap between germline ends came to 11 bases. Written as DNA, the CDR3 is TGTGCCAGCAGTTTATTAGCAGGGGGGAGCACAGATACGCAGTATTTT. Its translation: CASSLLAGGSTDTQYF.

The chain links TRBV6-5 to TRBJ2-2, with D tentatively TRBD1 (6 bases). Trimming removed 2 bases at V and 4 bases at J, with 17 bases between. Germline V lookup: CDR1 MNHEY, CDR2 SVGAGI. The CDR3 totals 17 residues. The CDR3 protein is CASSYGGRGRSTGELFF. The CDR3 bases are TGTGCCAGCAGTTACGGTGGCAGGGGTAGAAGCACCGGGGAGCTGTTTTTT.

This clonotype turned up a few times. CDR3 DNA: TGTGCCAGCAGCTACTGGACAGCCAATGAGCAGTTCTTC. Translated, it gives CASSYWTANEQFF. This rearrangement joins TRBV7-2 to TRBJ2-1; weak D call: TRBD1 (6 bases). V lost 4 bases and J 6 bases, leaving 10 bases between the germline ends. The CDR3 runs to 13 residues. Germline CDR1 reads SGHTA; CDR2 reads FQGNSA.

This chain uses TRBV20-1 with TRBJ1-2; D gene unclear. The CDR3 covers 15 residues. Per the germline V gene, CDR1 is DFQATT and CDR2 is SNEGSKA (reference sequence). V was clipped by 3 bases and J by 1 base, with 15 bases between them. DNA for the CDR3: TGCAGTGCTAGCCTTGGAGGACCGATTAACTATGGCTACACCTTC. Amino acids: CSASLGGPINYGYTF.

At least ten counts were recorded for this clonotype. V and J are TRBV9 and TRBJ2-1; 13 bases match TRBD2. J was trimmed by 3 bases and V by 4 bases; bases with no gene match: 4. CDR1 and CDR2 from the germline V gene are SGDLS and YYNGEE. CDR3 size: 16 residues. The CDR3 here is CASSHGTSGIYNEQFF. The CDR3 nucleotides read TGTGCCAGCAGCCACGGGACTAGCGGGATCTACAATGAGCAGTTCTTC.

This clonotype was seen a handful of times. The gene calls are TRBV29-1 and TRBJ1-5, with no clear D. Germline-derived CDR1 and CDR2 are SQVTM and ANQGSEA. The CDR3 sequence is 13 residues long. CDR3 sequence (DNA): TGCAGAAGAGCGGCCGATAGCAATCAGCCCCAGCATTTT. This codes for CRRAADSNQPQHF.

This clonotype was counted between two and nine times. This chain connects TRBV6-5 to TRBJ1-2; tentatively, D is TRBD1 (5 bases). The CDR3 is 16 amino acids. The germline V and J ends were trimmed by 4 bases and 4 bases, with 19 bases remaining between them. Germline CDR1 reads MNHEY; CDR2 reads SVGAGI. DNA of the CDR3: TGTGCCAGCAGTTCCCCCGAAGGGGCTCGCAGCTATGGCTACACCTTC. Its protein is CASSSPEGARSYGYTF.

The chain carries TRBV2 and TRBJ2-5; maybe TRBD1 (6 bases). Germline V CDR1 and CDR2: SNHLY, FYNNEI. Trimming cost V 5 bases and J 4 bases, with 14 bases left between them. The CDR3 length is 14 residues. In nucleotides, the CDR3 is TGTGCCAGCAGTCAGGACAGATTTGGAGAGACCCAGTACTTC. Encoded protein: CASSQDRFGETQYF.

In its sample, this clonotype was seen many times. This rearrangement joins TRBV28 to TRBJ2-1; 7 bases are shared with TRBD1. Germline trimming cut 7 bases from V and 0 bases from J; bases unmatched to any gene: 6. This CDR3 is 15 amino acids long. Per germline, CDR1 MDHEN and CDR2 SYDVKM. CDR3 sequence: CASTTGTASYNEQFF. DNA for the CDR3: TGTGCCAGCACTACCGGGACAGCCTCCTACAATGAGCAGTTCTTC.

The table lists this clonotype with a count of one. The gene calls are TRBV28 and TRBJ1-5; TRBD1 aligns across 7 bases. The CDR3 runs 15 residues. CDR1 and CDR2 (germline): MDHEN, SYDVKM. With 5 bases clipped from V and 0 bases from J, the junction kept 4 bases outside the gene matches. CDR3 loop: CASSRTGNSNQPQHF. In DNA form, the CDR3 reads TGTGCCAGCAGTCGGACAGGTAATAGCAATCAGCCCCAGCATTTT. The full variable domain, rest sourced from reference TRBV28 and TRBJ1-5, is DVKVTQSSRYLVKRTGEKVFLECVQDMDHENMFWYRQDPGLGLRLIYFSYDVKMKEKGDIPEGYSVSREKKERFSLILESASTNQTSMYLCASSRTGNSNQPQHFGDGTRLSIL.